This T cell receptor (beta chain) was recovered during a study of blood T cell repertoires in COVID-19 (dated by TCRdb to about 2020). About the investigation overall: Samples from collaborators originated in the United States, Italy and Spain and spanned both the acute and convalescent phases of COVID-19. The material from the prospective study consisted of cDNA or gDNA derived from T cells, B-cell-depleted T cells, or PBMCs. Nearly every sample came with metadata listing a de-identified subject ID, COVID-19 status, age in years and sex. Where available, HLA class I and class II types were taken from metadata supplied by the sample provider and were not determined by assay-based typing. Samples came from the ongoing ImmuneRACE study (first 160 participants) plus 1,254 subjects from 6 global collaborators. Deeply sampled blood TCRbeta repertoires from subjects exposed to, actively infected with, or recovered from COVID-19 were included in the dataset. A freely available public database, intended as a resource for researchers studying the immune response to SARS-CoV-2, is where the repertoires were released.

A note on this clone: It lacks a known antigen. Base qualities are not at hand, and no much larger clone is one base apart.

General conclusions and limits of the study: How much clinical and demographic metadata was included differed by source and by participant, and the metadata was provided uncurated.

At the junction V is shortened by 6 bases and J by 4 bases; bases outside the gene matches: 6. The CDR3 sequence holds 13 residues, the cysteine and phenylalanine included. The CDR3 DNA has 39 bases and is translated from base 1. Based on the germline V gene, the CDR1 and CDR2 sequences are SQVTM and ANQGSEA. Participants in the prospective study were enrolled through a virtual design, were aged roughly 18 to 100 years, and lived in some 24 United States geographic areas. Cohort assignment in the prospective study relied on participant-reported clinical history from a screening survey and a study questionnaire. Recovered participants in ImmuneRACE Cohort 3 were defined by two consecutive negative NP/OP PCR tests, clearance by a healthcare professional, or resolution of symptoms. In the prospective study, whole blood, serum and a nasopharyngeal or oropharyngeal swab were collected from each participant by mobile phlebotomists. Participants in the prospective study had the option to provide additional blood draws and questionnaires over a roughly two-month period. Before DNA extraction, blood samples from the prospective study were shipped at room temperature or frozen.

TCRbeta CDR3 regions were amplified from genomic DNA by means of the immunoSEQ Assay, a bias-controlled multiplex PCR. As for the original processing: Within the assay, amplification of reference gene primers was used to estimate how many nucleated cells each sample contained. To quantify the absolute abundance of each unique TCRbeta CDR3 rearrangement, sequence reads were collapsed and filtered. For each sample, productive Simpson clonality was calculated as the square root of Simpson's diversity index across productive rearrangements. This immuneACCESS table, as held by TCRdb, lists in-frame sequences with V and J called but not all clones. Of the missing ones, under half trace to an unresolved V gene in checked studies; the others have no known cause. The D gene and trimming were derived from the DNA, and the V and J assignments and clone size from that table. This sample comprises 300,000 to 400,000 clones, about 90% of them detected only once. The ten most abundant clones make up 5% to 6% of the sample.

The sequence derives from a young man who had recovered from COVID-19. The chain couples TRBV29-1 to TRBJ2-3, with 8 bases matching TRBD1. The sequenced sample consisted of PBMCs or T cells enriched from blood (not recorded which). Read as DNA, the sequence is TGCAGCGTGCACAGGGGGGTGGCAGATACGCAGTATTTT. Its protein reads: CSVHRGVADTQYF.